This TCR beta chain was retrieved from a study of early T cells in non-severe SARS-CoV-2 infection. About the research overall: Bulk RNA taken from unsorted whole blood was sequenced, leaving chains unpaired.

The junction had 8 bases not matched to a gene; V was cut back by 6 bases and J by 0 bases. Germline-derived CDR1 and CDR2 are MNHNY and SVGAGI (reference sequence). This CDR3 has 16 amino acids. This clonotype was seen repeatedly, ten times or more. Its cognate antigen is unknown. Unique molecular identifiers were affixed to single, distinct cDNA molecules. TCRdb re-called the 5' RACE reads through MiXCR, storing one row per CDR3 protein. Counted here are about 29,000 distinct CDR3 sequences, around 5% occurring once; the ten biggest clones make up 0.92%. Points from the study as a whole: Using VDJdb, the matching emphasized anti-spike CD8 responses while missing private and CD4 specificities.

Sample: whole blood. The chain carries TRBV6-6 and TRBJ1-3; 7 bases are shared with TRBD1. This TCR came from an adult who was a healthcare worker with PCR-confirmed SARS-CoV-2 infection or an uninfected control (not recorded which). The CDR3 nucleotides are TGTGCCAGCAGCCCCTCCGACAGGGTCTCTGGAAACACCATATATTTT. It specifies CASSPSDRVSGNTIYF.